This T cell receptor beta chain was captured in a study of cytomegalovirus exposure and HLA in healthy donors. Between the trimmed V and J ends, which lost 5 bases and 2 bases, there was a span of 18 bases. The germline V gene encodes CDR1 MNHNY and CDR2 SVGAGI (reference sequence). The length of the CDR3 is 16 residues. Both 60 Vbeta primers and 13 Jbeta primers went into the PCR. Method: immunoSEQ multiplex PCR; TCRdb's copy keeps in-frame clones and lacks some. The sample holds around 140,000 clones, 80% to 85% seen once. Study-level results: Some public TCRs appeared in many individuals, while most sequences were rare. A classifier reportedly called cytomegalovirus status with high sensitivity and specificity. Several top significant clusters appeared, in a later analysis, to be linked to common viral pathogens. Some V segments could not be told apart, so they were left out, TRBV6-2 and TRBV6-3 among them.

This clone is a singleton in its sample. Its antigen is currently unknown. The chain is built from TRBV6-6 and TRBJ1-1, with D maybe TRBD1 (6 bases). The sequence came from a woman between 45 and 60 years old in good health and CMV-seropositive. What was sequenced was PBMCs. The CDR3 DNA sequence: TGTGCCAGCAGTCTCGACCCTACAGGGCCCAACACTGAAGCTTTCTTT. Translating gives CASSLDPTGPNTEAFF.